This T cell receptor (beta chain) was found in a study of blood T cell repertoires in COVID-19. As for the study in general: Whether acute or convalescent, the COVID-19 samples came from the United States, Italy and Spain. The cDNA or gDNA used as material had been derived from T cells, B-cell-depleted T cells, or PBMCs.

Germline lookup yields CDR1 SGHTS and CDR2 YDEGEE. The CDR3 length is 15 residues. V was pared by 3 bases and J by 6 bases, with 9 bases of the junction left unmatched. Per the authors' pipeline: Reference gene primer amplification yielded estimated nucleated cell counts. Using immunoSEQ multiplex PCR, the repertoire was profiled, and TCRdb retains in-frame clones only, with some absent. For V, J and clone size, that table is used; D and trimming come from the DNA. Of about 26,000 clones listed, about 92% are singletons. V and J are TRBV5-8 and TRBJ1-5, with 7 bases that match TRBD1. The clonotype originates from a human donor in a cohort sampled during active COVID-19. The sample comprised peripheral blood. DNA of the CDR3: TGTGCCAGCAGCTCCAGAATCGACAGGGTTCAGCCCCAGCATTTT. Its translation is CASSSRIDRVQPQHF. Filled out from reference TRBV5-8 and TRBJ1-5, the complete variable domain reads EAGVTQSPTHLIKTRGQQATLRCSPISGHTSVYWYQQALGLGLQFLLWYDEGEERNRGNFPPRFSGRQFPNYSSELNVNALELEDSALYLCASSSRIDRVQPQHFGDGTRLSIL.